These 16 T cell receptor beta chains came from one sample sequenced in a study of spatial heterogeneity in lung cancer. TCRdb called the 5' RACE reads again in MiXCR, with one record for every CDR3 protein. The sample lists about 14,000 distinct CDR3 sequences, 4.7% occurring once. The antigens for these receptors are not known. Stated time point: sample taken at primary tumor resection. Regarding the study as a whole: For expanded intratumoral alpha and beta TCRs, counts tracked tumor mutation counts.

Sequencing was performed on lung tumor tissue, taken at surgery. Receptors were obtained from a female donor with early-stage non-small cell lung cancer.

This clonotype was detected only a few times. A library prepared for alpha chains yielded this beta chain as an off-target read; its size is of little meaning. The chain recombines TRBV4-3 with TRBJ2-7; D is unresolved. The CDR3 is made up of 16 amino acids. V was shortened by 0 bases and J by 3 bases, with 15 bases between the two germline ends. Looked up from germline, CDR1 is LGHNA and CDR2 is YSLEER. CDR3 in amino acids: CASSQDRFFAVYEQYF. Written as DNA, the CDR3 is TGCGCCAGCAGCCAAGATAGGTTTTTCGCTGTCTACGAGCAGTACTTC.

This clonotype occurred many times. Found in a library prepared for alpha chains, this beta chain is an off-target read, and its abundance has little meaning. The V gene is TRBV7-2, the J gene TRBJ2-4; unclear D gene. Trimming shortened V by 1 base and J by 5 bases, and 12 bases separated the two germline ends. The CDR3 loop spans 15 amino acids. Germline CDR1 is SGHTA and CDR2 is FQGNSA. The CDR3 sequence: CASSLDRARENIQYF. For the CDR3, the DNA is TGTGCCAGCAGCTTAGATAGGGCAAGGGAAAACATTCAGTACTTC.

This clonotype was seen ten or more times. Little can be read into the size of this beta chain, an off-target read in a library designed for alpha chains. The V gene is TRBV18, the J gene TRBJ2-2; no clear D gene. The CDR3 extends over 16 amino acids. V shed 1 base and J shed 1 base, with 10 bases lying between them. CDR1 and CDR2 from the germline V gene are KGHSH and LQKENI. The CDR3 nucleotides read TGTGCCAGCTCACCACAAACTCCGGAGAACACCGGGGAGCTGTTTTTT. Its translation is CASSPQTPENTGELFF.

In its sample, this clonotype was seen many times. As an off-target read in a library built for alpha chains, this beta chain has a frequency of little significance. The CDR3: CASSLFLRGDNSPLHF. The CDR3 bases are TGCGCCAGCAGCTTGTTTCTCAGGGGGGATAATTCACCCCTCCACTTT. The V and J genes are TRBV5-1 and TRBJ1-6, with TRBD1 matching 7 bases. The length of the CDR3 is 16 residues. Germline assignment: CDR1 SGHRS and CDR2 YFSETQ. After removal of 1 base from V and 5 bases from J, the junction contained 6 bases not matched to a gene. Variable domain in full (rest from reference TRBV5-1 and TRBJ1-6): KAGVTQTPRYLIKTRGQQVTLSCSPISGHRSVSWYQQTPGQGLQFLFEYFSETQRNKGNFPGRFSGRQFSNSRSEMNVSTLELGDSALYLCASSLFLRGDNSPLHFGNGTRLTVT.

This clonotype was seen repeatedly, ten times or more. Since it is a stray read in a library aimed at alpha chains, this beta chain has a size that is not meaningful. The DNA for the CDR3 is TGTGCCTGGAACAGGGTGGTGAATGAGCAGTTCTTC. Encoded protein: CAWNRVVNEQFF. V usage is TRBV30 and J usage is TRBJ2-1; D is perhaps TRBD1 (6 bases). The CDR3 runs to 12 residues. Germline CDR1 is GTSNPN and CDR2 is SVGIG (reference sequence). Trimming removed 4 bases from V and 7 bases from J, with 11 bases in between.

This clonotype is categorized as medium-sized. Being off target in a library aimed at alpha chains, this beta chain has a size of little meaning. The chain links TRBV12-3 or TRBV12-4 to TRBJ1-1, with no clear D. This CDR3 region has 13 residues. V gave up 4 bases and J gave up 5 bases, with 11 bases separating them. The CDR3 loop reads CASSSGPGTEAFF. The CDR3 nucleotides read TGTGCCAGCAGTTCTGGACCGGGGACTGAAGCTTTCTTT.

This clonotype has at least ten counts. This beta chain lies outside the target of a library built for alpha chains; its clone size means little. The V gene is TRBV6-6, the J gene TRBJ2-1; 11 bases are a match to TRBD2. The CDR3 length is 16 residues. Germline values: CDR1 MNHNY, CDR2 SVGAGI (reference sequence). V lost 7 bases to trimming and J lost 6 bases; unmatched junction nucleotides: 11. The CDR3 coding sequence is TGTGCCAGCACCCCGCTAGCGGGGGGCCTCGGCAATGAGCAGTTCTTC. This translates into CASTPLAGGLGNEQFF.

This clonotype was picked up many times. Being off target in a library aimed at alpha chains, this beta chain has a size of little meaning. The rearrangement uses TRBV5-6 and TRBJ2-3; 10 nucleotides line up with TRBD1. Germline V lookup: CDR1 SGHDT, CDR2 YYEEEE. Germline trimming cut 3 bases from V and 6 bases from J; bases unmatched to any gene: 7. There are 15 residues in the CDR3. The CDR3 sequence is CASSSRDRGPDTQYF. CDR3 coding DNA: TGTGCCAGCAGCTCCCGGGACAGGGGTCCCGATACGCAGTATTTT.

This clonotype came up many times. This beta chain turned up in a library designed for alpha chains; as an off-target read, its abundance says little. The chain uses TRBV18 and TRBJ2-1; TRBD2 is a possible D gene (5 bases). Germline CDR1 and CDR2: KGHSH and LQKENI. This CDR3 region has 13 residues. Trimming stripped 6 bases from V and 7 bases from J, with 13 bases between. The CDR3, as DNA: TGTGCCAGCTCCGACGGTCGGAGGAATGAGCAGTTCTTC. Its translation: CASSDGRRNEQFF.

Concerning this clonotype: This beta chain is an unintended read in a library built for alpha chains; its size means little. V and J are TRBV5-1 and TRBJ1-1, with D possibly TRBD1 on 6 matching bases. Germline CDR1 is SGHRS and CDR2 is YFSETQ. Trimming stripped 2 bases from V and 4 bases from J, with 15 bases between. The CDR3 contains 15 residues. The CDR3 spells CASSLLTGKGTEAFF. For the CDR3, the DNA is TGCGCCAGCAGCTTACTCACAGGGAAAGGCACTGAAGCTTTCTTT.

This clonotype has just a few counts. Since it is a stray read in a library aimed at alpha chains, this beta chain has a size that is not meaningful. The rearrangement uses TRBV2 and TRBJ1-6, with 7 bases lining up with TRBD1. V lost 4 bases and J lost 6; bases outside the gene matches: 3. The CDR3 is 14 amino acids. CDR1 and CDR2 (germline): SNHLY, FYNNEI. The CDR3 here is CASSAWDSNSPLHF. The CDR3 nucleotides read TGTGCCAGCAGTGCTTGGGACAGTAATTCACCCCTCCACTTT. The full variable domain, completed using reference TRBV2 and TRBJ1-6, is EPEVTQTPSHQVTQMGQEVILRCVPISNHLYFYWYRQILGQKVEFLVSFYNNEISEKSEIFDDQFSVERPDGSNFTLKIRSTKLEDSAMYFCASSAWDSNSPLHFGNGTRLTVT.

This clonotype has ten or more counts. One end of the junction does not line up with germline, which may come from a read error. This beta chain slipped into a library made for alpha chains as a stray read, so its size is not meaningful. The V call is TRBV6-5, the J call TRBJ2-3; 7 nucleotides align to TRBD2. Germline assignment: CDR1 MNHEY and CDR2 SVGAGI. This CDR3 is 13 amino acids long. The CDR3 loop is CASSRPGGLLSSF. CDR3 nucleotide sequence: TGTGCCAGCAGCAGACCGGGGGGACTCCTTTCGTCTTTT.

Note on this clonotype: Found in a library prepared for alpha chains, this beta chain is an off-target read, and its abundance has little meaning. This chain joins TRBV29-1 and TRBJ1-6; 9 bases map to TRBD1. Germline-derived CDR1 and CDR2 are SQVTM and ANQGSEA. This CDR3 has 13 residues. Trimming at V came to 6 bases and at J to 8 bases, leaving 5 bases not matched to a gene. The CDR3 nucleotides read TGCAGCGTCCGGGACAGGGAGGATTCACCCCTCCACTTT. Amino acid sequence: CSVRDREDSPLHF.

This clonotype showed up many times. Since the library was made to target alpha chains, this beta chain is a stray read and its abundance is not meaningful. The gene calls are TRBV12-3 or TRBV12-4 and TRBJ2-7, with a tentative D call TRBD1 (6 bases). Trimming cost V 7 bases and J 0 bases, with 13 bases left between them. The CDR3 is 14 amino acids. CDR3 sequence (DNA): TGTGCCAGCACCACAGGGTATAGCTCCTACGAGCAGTACTTC. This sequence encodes CASTTGYSSYEQYF.

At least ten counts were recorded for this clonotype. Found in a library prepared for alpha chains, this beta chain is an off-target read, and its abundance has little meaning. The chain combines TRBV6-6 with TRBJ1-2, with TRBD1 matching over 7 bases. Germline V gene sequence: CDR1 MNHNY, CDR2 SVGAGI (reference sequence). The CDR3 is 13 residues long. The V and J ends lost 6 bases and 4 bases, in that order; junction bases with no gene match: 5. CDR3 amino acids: CASRRGQGYGYTF. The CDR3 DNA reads TGTGCCAGCAGGAGGGGGCAGGGCTATGGCTACACCTTC.

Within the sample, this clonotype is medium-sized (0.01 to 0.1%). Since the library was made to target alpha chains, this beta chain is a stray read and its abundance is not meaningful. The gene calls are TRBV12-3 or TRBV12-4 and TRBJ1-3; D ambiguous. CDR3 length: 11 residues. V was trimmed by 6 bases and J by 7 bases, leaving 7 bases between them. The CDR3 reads CASSPVNTIYF. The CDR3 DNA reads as TGTGCCAGCAGCCCCGTCAACACCATATATTTT.